Presented here are 4 T cell receptor beta chains from one specimen sequenced in a study of cytomegalovirus exposure and HLA in healthy donors (dated by TCRdb to the late 2010s). Library preparation was by the immunoSEQ multiplex PCR assay. The multiplex PCR relied on a mix of 60 forward primers for TCR Vbeta segments and 13 reverse primers for TCR Jbeta segments. The source is immuneACCESS, and TCRdb retained only in-frame sequences with V and J called. Part of the clones is not carried over; for the studies checked, unresolved V genes explain less than half of this, and the remainder is unexplained. The sample data list hundreds of thousands of clones, and more than 55% of these were observed just once. 2% to 2.5% of the sample belongs to the ten largest clones. Sequences were obtained from PBMCs. The receptors stem from a female donor in good health and CMV-seronegative.

The genes are TRBV7-8 and TRBJ2-3, with a weak D call TRBD2 (5 bases). CDR1 and CDR2 from the germline V gene are SGHVS and FQNEAQ. This CDR3 region has 15 residues. Trimming left V 0 bases short and J 5 bases short, with 12 bases between. CDR3 in DNA: TGTGCCAGCAGCTTAGCGCGAGGGTACGGAGATACGCAGTATTTT. Protein sequence: CASSLARGYGDTQYF.

This rearrangement joins TRBV6-5 to TRBJ2-5; D call uncertain. Matching the DNA end better, TRBJ2-7 makes the J call doubtful. The CDR3 extends over 13 amino acids. Germline V gene sequence: CDR1 MNHEY, CDR2 SVGAGI. The chain's CDR3 is CASSYHMRYEQYF. The CDR3 DNA reads TGTGCCAGCAGTTATCATATGAGGTACGAGCAGTACTTC.

This clone appeared once. The V call is TRBV6-6, the J call TRBJ2-1; D call uncertain. The V gene lost 5 bases and the J gene lost 6 bases, with 8 bases spanning the gap. CDR1 is MNHNY, CDR2 SVGAGI, per germline (reference sequence). The CDR3 extends over 12 amino acids. CDR3 DNA sequence: TGTGCCAGCAGTACGGGTGGCAATGAGCAGTTCTTC. As protein: CASSTGGNEQFF.

This clone was recorded a few times. V is TRBV5-1 and J is TRBJ2-1; no clear D gene. The length of the CDR3 is 12 residues. V gave up 0 bases and J gave up 9 bases, with 7 bases separating them. Looked up from germline, CDR1 is SGHRS and CDR2 is YFSETQ. For the CDR3, the DNA is TGCGCCAGCAGCTTGGTCGGGTCTGAGCAGTTCTTC. Amino acid sequence: CASSLVGSEQFF.